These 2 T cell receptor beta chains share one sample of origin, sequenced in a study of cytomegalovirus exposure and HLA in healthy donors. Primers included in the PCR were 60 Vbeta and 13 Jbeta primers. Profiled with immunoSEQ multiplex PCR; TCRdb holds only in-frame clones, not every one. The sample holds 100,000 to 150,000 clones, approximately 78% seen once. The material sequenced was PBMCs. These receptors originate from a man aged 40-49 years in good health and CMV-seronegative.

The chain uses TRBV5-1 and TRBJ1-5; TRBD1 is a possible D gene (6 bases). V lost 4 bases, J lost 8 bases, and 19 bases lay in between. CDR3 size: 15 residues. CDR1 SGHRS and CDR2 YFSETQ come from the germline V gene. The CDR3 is CASSIQGLAGEPQHF. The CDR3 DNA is TGCGCCAGCAGCATCCAGGGGCTGGCAGGCGAGCCCCAGCATTTT. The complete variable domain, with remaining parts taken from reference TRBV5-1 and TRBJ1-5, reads KAGVTQTPRYLIKTRGQQVTLSCSPISGHRSVSWYQQTPGQGLQFLFEYFSETQRNKGNFPGRFSGRQFSNSRSEMNVSTLELGDSALYLCASSIQGLAGEPQHFGDGTRLSIL.

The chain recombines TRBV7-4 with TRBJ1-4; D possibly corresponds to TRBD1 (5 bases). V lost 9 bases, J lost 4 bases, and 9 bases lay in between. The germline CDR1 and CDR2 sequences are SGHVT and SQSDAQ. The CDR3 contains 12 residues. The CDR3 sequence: CARRGNNEKLFF. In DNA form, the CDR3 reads TGTGCCAGACGGGGGAATAATGAAAAACTGTTTTTT.